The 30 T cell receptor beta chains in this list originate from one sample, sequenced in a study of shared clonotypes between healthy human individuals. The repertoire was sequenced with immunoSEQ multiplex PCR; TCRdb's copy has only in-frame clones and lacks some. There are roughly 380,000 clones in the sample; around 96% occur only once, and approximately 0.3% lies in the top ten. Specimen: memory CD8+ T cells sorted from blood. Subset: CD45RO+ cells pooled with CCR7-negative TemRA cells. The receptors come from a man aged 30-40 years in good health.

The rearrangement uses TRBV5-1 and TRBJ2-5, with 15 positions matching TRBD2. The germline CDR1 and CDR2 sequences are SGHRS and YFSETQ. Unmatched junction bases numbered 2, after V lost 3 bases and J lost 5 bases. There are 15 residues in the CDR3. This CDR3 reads CASSSGTSGRETQYF. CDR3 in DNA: TGCGCCAGCAGCTCCGGGACTAGCGGGAGGGAGACCCAGTACTTC.

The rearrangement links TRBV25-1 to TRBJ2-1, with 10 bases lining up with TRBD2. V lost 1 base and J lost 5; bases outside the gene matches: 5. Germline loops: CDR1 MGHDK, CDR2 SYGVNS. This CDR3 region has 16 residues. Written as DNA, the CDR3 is TGTGCCAGCAGTGAATTTGGGACTAGCGAAGACAATGAGCAGTTCTTC. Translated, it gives CASSEFGTSEDNEQFF.

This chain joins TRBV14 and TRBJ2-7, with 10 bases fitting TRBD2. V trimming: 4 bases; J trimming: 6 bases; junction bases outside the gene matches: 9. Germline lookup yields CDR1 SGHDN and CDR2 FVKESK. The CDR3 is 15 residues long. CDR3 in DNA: TGTGCCAGCAGCCTTTTGGGGGCTAGCGGGAGCGAGCAGTACTTC. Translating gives CASSLLGASGSEQYF.

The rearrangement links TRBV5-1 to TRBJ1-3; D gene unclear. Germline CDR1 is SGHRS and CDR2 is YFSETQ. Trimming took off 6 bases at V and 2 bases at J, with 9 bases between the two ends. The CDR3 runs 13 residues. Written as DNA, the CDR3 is TGCGCCAGCACCTCGGAAGCTGGAAACACCATATATTTT. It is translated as CASTSEAGNTIYF.

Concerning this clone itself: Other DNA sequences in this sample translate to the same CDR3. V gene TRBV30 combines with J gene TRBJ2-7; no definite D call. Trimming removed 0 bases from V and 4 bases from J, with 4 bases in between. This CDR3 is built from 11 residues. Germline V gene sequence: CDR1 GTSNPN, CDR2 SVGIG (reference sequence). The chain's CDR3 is CAWSVGYEQYF. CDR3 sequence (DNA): TGTGCCTGGAGTGTGGGTTACGAGCAGTACTTC.

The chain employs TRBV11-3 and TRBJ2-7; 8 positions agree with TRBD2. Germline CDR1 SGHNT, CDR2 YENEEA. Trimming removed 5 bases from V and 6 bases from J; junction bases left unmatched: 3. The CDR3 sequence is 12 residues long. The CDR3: CASSRGGIEQYF. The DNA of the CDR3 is TGTGCCAGCAGCCGGGGGGGTATCGAGCAGTACTTC. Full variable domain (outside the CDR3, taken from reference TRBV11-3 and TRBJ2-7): EAGVVQSPRYKIIEKKQPVAFWCNPISGHNTLYWYLQNLGQGPELLIRYENEEAVDDSQLPKDRFSAERLKGVDSTLKIQPAELGDSAVYLCASSRGGIEQYFGPGTRLTVT.

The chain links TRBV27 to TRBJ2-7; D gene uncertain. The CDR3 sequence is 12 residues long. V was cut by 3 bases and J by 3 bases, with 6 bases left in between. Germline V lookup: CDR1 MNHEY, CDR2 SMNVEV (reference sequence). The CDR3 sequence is CASSLYFYEQYF. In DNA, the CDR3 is TGTGCCAGCAGTTTGTACTTCTACGAGCAGTACTTC.

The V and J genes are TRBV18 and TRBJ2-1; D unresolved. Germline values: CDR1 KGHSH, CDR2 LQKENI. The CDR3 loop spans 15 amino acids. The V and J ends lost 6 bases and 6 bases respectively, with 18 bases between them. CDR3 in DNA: TGTGCCAGCTCGCCCGGTCTCAGATTCTCCAATGAGCAGTTCTTC. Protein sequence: CASSPGLRFSNEQFF.

CDR3 region: CASSLTALVATNEKLFF. CDR3 DNA sequence: TGTGCCAGCAGCTTAACAGCCCTAGTTGCAACTAATGAAAAACTGTTTTTT. The rearrangement joins TRBV7-2 to TRBJ1-4; D is ambiguous. Germline V CDR1 and CDR2: SGHTA, FQGNSA. This CDR3 has 17 amino acids. Trimming took 2 bases from V and 0 from J, leaving 13 bases between them.

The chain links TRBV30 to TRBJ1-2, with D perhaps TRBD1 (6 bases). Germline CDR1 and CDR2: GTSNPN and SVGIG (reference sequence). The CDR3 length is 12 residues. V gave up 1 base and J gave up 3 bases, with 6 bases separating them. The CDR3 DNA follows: TGTGCCTGGAGTGGGACAGACTATGGCTACACCTTC. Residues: CAWSGTDYGYTF.

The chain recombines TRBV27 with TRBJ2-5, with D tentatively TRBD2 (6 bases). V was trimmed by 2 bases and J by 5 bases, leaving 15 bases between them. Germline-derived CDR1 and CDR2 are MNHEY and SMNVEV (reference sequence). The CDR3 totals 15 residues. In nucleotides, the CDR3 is TGTGCCAGCAGTTTACAGGCTAGCGCTAGGGAGACCCAGTACTTC. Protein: CASSLQASARETQYF.

As DNA, the CDR3 is TGTGCCAGCAGCTCCGAGGGTCTAGCTGGAACAGACGAGCAGTACTTC. This sequence encodes CASSSEGLAGTDEQYF. This chain joins TRBV9 and TRBJ2-7, with D possibly matching TRBD2 (5 bases). This CDR3 contains 16 residues. V gave up 4 bases and J gave up 5 bases, with 22 bases separating them. CDR1 is SGDLS and CDR2 is YYNGEE in the germline V gene. Variable domain in full (rest from reference TRBV9 and TRBJ2-7): DSGVTQTPKHLITATGQRVTLRCSPRSGDLSVYWYQQSLDQGLQFLIQYYNGEERAKGNILERFSAQQFPDLHSELNLSSLELGDSALYFCASSSEGLAGTDEQYFGPGTRLTVT.

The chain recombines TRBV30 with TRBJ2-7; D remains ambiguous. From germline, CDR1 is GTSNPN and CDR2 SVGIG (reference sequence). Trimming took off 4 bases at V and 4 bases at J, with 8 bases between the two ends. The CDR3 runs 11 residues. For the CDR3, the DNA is TGTGCCTGGAACGGTCGGTACGAGCAGTACTTC. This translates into CAWNGRYEQYF.

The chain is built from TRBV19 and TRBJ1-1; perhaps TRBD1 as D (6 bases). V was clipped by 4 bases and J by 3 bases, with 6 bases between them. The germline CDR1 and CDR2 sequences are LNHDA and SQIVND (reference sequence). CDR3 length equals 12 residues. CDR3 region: CASSTGDTEAFF. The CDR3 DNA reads TGTGCCAGTAGTACAGGGGACACTGAAGCTTTCTTT.

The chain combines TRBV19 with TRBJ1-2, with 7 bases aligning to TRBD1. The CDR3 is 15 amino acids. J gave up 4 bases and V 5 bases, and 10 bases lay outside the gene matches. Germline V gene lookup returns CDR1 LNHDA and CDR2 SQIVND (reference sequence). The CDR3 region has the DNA TGTGCCAGTAGTTTCGCCGGGACAGATACCTATGGCTACACCTTC. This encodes CASSFAGTDTYGYTF. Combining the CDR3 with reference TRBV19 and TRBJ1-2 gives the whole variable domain DGGITQSPKYLFRKEGQNVTLSCEQNLNHDAMYWYRQDPGQGLRLIYYSQIVNDFQKGDIAEGYSVSREKKESFPLTVTSAQKNPTAFYLCASSFAGTDTYGYTFGSGTRLTVV.

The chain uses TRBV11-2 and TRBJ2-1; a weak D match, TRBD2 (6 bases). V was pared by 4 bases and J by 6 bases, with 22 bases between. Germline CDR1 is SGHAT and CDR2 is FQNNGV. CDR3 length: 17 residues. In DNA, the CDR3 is TGTGCCAGCAGCTCCCACGGAGGCGGGACCCGGGCCAATGAGCAGTTCTTC. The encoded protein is CASSSHGGGTRANEQFF.

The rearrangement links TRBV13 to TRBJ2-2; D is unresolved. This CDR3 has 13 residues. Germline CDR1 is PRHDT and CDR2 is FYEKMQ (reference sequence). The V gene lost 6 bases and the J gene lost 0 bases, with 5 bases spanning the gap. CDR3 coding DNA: TGTGCCAGCAGATTTTCGAACACCGGGGAGCTGTTTTTT. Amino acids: CASRFSNTGELFF.

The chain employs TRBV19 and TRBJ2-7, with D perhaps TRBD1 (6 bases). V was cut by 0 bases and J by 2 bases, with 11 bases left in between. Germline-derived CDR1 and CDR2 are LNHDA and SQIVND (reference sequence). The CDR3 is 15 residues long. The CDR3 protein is CASSIDQQGPYEQYF. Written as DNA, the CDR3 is TGTGCCAGTAGTATAGATCAACAGGGCCCCTACGAGCAGTACTTC.

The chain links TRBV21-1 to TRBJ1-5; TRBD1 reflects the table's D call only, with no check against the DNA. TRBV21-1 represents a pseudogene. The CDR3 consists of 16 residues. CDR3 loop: CASSKGGQGLDQPQHF. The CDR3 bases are TGTGCCAGCAGCAAAGGGGGACAAGGTTTAGATCAGCCCCAGCATTTT.

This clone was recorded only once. The CDR3 sequence: CASSPDRGATNEKLFF. CDR3 DNA sequence: TGTGCCAGCAGCCCAGACAGGGGTGCAACTAATGAAAAACTGTTTTTT. This chain links TRBV28 with TRBJ1-4; the match to TRBD1 covers 8 bases. The CDR3 runs to 16 residues. The germline CDR1 and CDR2 sequences are MDHEN and SYDVKM. With V trimmed by 6 bases and J by 0 bases, 6 bases remained unmatched.

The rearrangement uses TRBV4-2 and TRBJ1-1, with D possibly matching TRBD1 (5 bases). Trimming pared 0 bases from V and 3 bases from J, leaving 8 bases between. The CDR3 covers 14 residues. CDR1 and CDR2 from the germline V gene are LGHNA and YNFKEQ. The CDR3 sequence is CASSQERGDTEAFF. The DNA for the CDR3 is TGTGCCAGCAGCCAAGAACGGGGGGACACTGAAGCTTTCTTT.

In DNA form, the CDR3 reads TGTGCCAGCACCTACACGGACTATCAAGAGACCCAGTACTTC. Translation gives CASTYTDYQETQYF. The chain recombines TRBV7-8 with TRBJ2-5; D is possibly TRBD2 (6 bases). The germline gives CDR1 SGHVS, CDR2 FQNEAQ. The CDR3 loop spans 14 amino acids. Trimming pared 7 bases from V and 2 bases from J, leaving 14 bases between.

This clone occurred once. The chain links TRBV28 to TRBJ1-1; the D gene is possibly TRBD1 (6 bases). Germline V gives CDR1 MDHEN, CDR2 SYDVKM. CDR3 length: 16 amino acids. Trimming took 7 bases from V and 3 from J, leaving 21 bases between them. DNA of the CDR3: TGTGCCAGCATCTGGCGTATAGGGGGGCGCGACACTGAAGCTTTCTTT. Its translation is CASIWRIGGRDTEAFF.

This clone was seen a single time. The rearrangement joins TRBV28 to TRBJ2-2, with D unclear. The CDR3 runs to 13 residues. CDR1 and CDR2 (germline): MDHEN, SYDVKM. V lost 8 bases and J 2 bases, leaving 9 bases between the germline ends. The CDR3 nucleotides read TGTGCCAGCGGTAATACAAACACCGGGGAGCTGTTTTTT. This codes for CASGNTNTGELFF. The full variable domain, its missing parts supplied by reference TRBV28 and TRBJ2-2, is DVKVTQSSRYLVKRTGEKVFLECVQDMDHENMFWYRQDPGLGLRLIYFSYDVKMKEKGDIPEGYSVSREKKERFSLILESASTNQTSMYLCASGNTNTGELFFGEGSRLTVL.

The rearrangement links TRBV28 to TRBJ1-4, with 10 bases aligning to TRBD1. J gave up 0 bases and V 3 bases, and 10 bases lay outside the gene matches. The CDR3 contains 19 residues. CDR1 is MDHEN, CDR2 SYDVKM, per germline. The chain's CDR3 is CASSLAGQGTFATNEKLFF. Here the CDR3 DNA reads TGTGCCAGCAGTTTGGCGGGACAGGGGACCTTTGCAACTAATGAAAAACTGTTTTTT.

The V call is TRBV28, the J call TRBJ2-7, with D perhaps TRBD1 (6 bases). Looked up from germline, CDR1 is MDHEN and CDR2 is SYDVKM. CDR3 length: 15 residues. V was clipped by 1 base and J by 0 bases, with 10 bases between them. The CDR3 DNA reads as TGTGCCAGCAGTTTATCTGGGACACGCTCCTACGAGCAGTACTTC. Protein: CASSLSGTRSYEQYF.

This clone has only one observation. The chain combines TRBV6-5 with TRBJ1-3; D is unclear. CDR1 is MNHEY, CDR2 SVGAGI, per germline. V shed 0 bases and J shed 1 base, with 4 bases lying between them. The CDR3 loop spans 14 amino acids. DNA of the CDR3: TGTGCCAGCAGTTACTCCGGGTCTGGAAACACCATATATTTT. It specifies CASSYSGSGNTIYF.

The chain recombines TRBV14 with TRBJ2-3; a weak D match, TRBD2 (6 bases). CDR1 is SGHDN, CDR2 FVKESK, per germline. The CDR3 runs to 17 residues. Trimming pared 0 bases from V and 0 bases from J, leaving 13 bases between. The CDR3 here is CASSQDSDGTSTDTQYF. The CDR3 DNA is TGTGCCAGCAGCCAAGATTCAGACGGGACTAGCACAGATACGCAGTATTTT.

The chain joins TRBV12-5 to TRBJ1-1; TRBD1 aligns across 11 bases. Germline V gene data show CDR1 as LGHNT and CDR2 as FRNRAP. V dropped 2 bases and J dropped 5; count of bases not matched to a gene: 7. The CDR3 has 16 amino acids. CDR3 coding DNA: TGTGCTAGTGGTTTGCCCCGGACAGGGGGCGGAACTGAAGCTTTCTTT. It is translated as CASGLPRTGGGTEAFF.

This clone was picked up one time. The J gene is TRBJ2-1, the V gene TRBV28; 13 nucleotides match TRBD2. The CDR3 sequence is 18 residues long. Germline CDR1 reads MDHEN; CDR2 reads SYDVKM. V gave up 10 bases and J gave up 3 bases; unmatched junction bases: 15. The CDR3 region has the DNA TGTGCCATCGAGTCCGGGACTAGCGGGAATTCGGGCTACAATGAGCAGTTCTTC. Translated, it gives CAIESGTSGNSGYNEQFF.